This T cell receptor beta chain was sequenced during a study of blood T cell repertoires in COVID-19. In the study overall: Acute-phase and convalescent COVID-19 samples originated in the United States, Italy and Spain.

Profiling relied on immunoSEQ multiplex PCR, and the TCRdb table lists in-frame clones only, not all of them. The sample records approximately 110,000 clones, 85% being singletons. V was pared by 5 bases and J by 2 bases, with 17 bases between. This CDR3 region has 16 residues. Germline CDR1 SNHLY, CDR2 FYNNEI. Sequenced sample: peripheral blood. The chain is built from TRBV2 and TRBJ2-3; D perhaps matches TRBD1 (5 bases). The TCR comes from a man aged 40-50 years with acute or convalescent COVID-19. In nucleotides, the CDR3 is TGTGCCAGCAGTAAGCTAGACAGCCAGGCCACAGATACGCAGTATTTT. Translated: CASSKLDSQATDTQYF.